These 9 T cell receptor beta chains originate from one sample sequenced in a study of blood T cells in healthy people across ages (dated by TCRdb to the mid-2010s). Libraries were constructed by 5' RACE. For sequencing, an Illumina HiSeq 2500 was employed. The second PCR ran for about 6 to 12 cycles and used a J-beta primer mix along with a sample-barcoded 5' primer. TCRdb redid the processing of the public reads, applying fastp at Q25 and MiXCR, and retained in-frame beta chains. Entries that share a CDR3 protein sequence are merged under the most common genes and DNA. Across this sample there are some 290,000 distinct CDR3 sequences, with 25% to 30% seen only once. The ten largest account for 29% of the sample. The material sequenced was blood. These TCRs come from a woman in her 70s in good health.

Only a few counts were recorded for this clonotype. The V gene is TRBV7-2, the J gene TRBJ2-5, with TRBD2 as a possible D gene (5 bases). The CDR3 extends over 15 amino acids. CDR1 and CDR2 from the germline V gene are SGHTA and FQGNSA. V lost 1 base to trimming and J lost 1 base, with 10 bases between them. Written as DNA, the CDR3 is TGTGCCAGCAGCTTAGTCGGGAAGATCCAAGAGACCCAGTACTTC. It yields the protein CASSLVGKIQETQYF. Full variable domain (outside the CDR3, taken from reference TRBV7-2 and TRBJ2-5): GAGVSQSPSNKVTEKGKDVELRCDPISGHTALYWYRQSLGQGLEFLIYFQGNSAPDKSGLPSDRFSAERTGGSVSTLTIQRTQQEDSAVYLCASSLVGKIQETQYFGPGTRLLVL.

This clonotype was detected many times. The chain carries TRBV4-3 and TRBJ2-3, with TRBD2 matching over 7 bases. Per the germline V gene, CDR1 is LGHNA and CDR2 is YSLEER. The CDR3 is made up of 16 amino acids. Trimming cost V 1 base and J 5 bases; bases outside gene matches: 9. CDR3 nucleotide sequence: TGCGCCAGCAGCCAAGTCGCTAGCGGTGGGGGAGATACGCAGTATTTT. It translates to CASSQVASGGGDTQYF.

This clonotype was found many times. The CDR3 sequence: CASSQGSGLAVYNEQFF. The CDR3, as DNA: TGCGCCAGCAGCCAAGGATCTGGACTAGCGGTTTACAATGAGCAGTTCTTC. This chain links TRBV4-1 with TRBJ2-1, with 10 nucleotides matching TRBD2. The ends lost 1 base at V and 4 bases at J; junction bases unmatched: 7. CDR1 is MGHRA and CDR2 is YSYEKL in the germline V gene. This CDR3 has 17 residues.

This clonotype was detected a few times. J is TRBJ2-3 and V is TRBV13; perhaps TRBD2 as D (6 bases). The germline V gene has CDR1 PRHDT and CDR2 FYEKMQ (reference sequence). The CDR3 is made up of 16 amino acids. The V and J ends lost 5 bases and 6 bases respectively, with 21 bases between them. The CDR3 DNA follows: TGTGCCAGCAGCCCCTCGGCGGCGGGATATATGGATACGCAGTATTTT. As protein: CASSPSAAGYMDTQYF.

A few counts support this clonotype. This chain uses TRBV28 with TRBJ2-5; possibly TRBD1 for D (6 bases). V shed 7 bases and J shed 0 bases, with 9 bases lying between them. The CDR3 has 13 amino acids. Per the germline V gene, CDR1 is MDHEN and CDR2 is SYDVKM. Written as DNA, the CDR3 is TGTGCCAGCAATGACAGGAACCAAGAGACCCAGTACTTC. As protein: CASNDRNQETQYF.

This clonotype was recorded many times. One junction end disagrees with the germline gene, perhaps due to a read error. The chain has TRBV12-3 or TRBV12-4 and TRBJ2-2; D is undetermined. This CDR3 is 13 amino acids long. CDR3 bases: TGTGCCAGCAGCTTAGTTGGCACCGGGGAGCTGTTTTTT. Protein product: CASSLVGTGELFF.

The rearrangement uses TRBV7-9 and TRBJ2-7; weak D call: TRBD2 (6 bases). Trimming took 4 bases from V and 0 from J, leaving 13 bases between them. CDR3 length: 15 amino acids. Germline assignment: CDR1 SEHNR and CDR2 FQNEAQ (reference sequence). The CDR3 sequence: CASSWSGESSYEQYF. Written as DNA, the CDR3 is TGTGCCAGCAGCTGGTCGGGGGAGAGCTCCTACGAGCAGTACTTC.

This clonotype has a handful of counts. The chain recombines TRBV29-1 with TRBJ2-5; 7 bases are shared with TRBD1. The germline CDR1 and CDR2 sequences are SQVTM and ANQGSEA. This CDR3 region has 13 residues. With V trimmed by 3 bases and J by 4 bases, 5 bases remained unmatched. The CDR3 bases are TGCAGCGTTGAGACAGGGTTGGGAGAGACCCAGTACTTC. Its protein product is CSVETGLGETQYF.

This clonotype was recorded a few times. The CDR3 here is CASSLSNGGSDEQYF. In DNA, the CDR3 is TGTGCCAGCAGCTTATCTAATGGGGGGTCTGACGAGCAGTACTTC. J is TRBJ2-7 and V is TRBV11-2; possible D gene TRBD2, 6 bases. The CDR3 covers 15 residues. From germline, CDR1 is SGHAT and CDR2 FQNNGV. Trimming cost V 2 bases and J 5 bases, with 16 bases left between them.